Sequencing of this T cell receptor (beta chain) was carried out in a study of blood T cell repertoires in COVID-19. At the level of the study: Samples taken during acute and convalescent COVID-19 were collected in the United States, Italy and Spain. T cells, B-cell-depleted T cells, or PBMCs provided the cDNA or gDNA that served as material.

Germline V gene data show CDR1 as MRHNA and CDR2 as SNTAGT. J was trimmed by 0 bases and V by 9 bases; bases with no gene match: 12. This CDR3 has 17 amino acids. Authors' data handling: Reference gene primer amplification gave estimated nucleated cell counts. Assay: immunoSEQ multiplex PCR; the TCRdb copy retains only in-frame clones and omits some. V, J and clone size are those of that table, while D and trimming were read from the DNA. The sample has some 200,000 clones, roughly 90% seen once. This chain links TRBV6-4 with TRBJ1-5; TRBD1 matches at 9 bases. The receptor's source is a woman aged 40 to 50 with acute or convalescent COVID-19. Sequenced: peripheral blood. CDR3 sequence reads: CASRRRDRDYSNQPQHF. CDR3 coding DNA: TGTGCCAGTCGGCGCCGGGACAGGGATTATAGCAATCAGCCCCAGCATTTT.